Shown below are 26 T cell receptor beta chains from a single sample sequenced in a study of resident and recirculating memory T cells in vitiligo. Libraries were prepared by immunoSEQ multiplex PCR; TCRdb keeps only in-frame clonotypes and omits some of them. The sample consists of about 45,000 clones, nearly 95% of them appearing once. Sequences were obtained from blood. The source of these receptors is a male donor with vitiligo.

The V call is TRBV5-1, the J call TRBJ2-6; D is possibly TRBD1 (6 bases). CDR1 and CDR2 (germline): SGHRS, YFSETQ. The CDR3 runs to 15 residues. The V and J ends lost 3 bases and 3 bases respectively, with 10 bases between them. Written as DNA, the CDR3 is TGCGCCAGCAGCTGGGCAGGGGATGGGGCCAACGTCCTGACTTTC. It specifies CASSWAGDGANVLTF.

The chain combines TRBV19 with TRBJ2-7; 10 bases map to TRBD1. Germline trimming cut 5 bases from V and 3 bases from J; bases unmatched to any gene: 7. The CDR3 has 15 amino acids. The V gene's germline CDR1 is LNHDA and CDR2 SQIVND (reference sequence). CDR3 DNA sequence: TGTGCCAGTAGTCCCGGGACAGGGGTAGGCTACGAGCAGTACTTC. Translated: CASSPGTGVGYEQYF.

The chain combines TRBV27 with TRBJ2-7, with 9 bases identical to TRBD2. The germline gives CDR1 MNHEY, CDR2 SMNVEV (reference sequence). The J segment lost 5 bases and the V segment lost 3 bases, leaving 8 bases of the junction unmatched. This CDR3 is built from 15 residues. Written as DNA, the CDR3 is TGTGCCAGCAGTTTCGCGAGCGGGGGGTTTGACGAGCAGTACTTC. It encodes CASSFASGGFDEQYF.

The chain carries TRBV25-1 and TRBJ2-5, with D tentatively TRBD1 (6 bases). Trimming shortened V by 3 bases and J by 5 bases, and 16 bases separated the two germline ends. Germline loops: CDR1 MGHDK, CDR2 SYGVNS. The CDR3 has 15 amino acids. The CDR3, as DNA: TGTGCCAGCAGTGATATCTACAGGGTGGATGAGACCCAGTACTTC. This gives the protein CASSDIYRVDETQYF.

The V and J genes are TRBV5-1 and TRBJ2-1, with TRBD2 identical over 7 bases. The V and J ends lost 5 bases and 5 bases, in that order; junction bases with no gene match: 16. This CDR3 region has 17 residues. Germline CDR1 SGHRS, CDR2 YFSETQ. This CDR3 reads CASSSNPKRGGNNEQFF. The CDR3 DNA sequence: TGCGCCAGCAGTTCCAATCCTAAGCGGGGCGGAAACAATGAGCAGTTCTTC.

This chain uses TRBV12-5 with TRBJ1-2, with D possibly being TRBD1 (6 bases). Germline V gene lookup returns CDR1 LGHNT and CDR2 FRNRAP. This CDR3 has 13 residues. With 0 bases removed from V and 8 bases from J, the gap between germline ends came to 10 bases. CDR3 loop: CASGLVQQGGYTF. The DNA for the CDR3 is TGTGCTAGTGGTTTGGTACAACAGGGAGGCTACACCTTC.

J is TRBJ2-3 and V is TRBV9, with 9 positions matching TRBD2. Per germline, CDR1 SGDLS and CDR2 YYNGEE. The CDR3 covers 15 residues. V was pared by 3 bases and J by 2 bases, with 4 bases of the junction left unmatched. CDR3 DNA: TGTGCCAGCAGCGGCGGGGGGGCCTACACAGATACGCAGTATTTT. Amino acid sequence: CASSGGGAYTDTQYF.

To note about this clone: The junction and the germline gene differ at one end; a read error may be behind it. The CDR3 nucleotides read TGTGCTAGCAGCTTAGCGGTTGCAGCGGGGGGCCCGGGGGAGACCCAGTACTTC. This gives the protein CASSLAVAAGGPGETQYF. The chain uses TRBV7-7 and TRBJ2-5; 9 positions match TRBD2. CDR1 is SSHAT, CDR2 FNYEAQ, per germline (reference sequence). The CDR3 is made up of 18 amino acids.

The rearrangement uses TRBV5-8 and TRBJ1-4; 9 nucleotides align to TRBD1. The CDR3 has 14 amino acids. V trimming: 4 bases; J trimming: 3 bases; junction bases outside the gene matches: 1. Germline V CDR1 and CDR2: SGHTS, YDEGEE. The CDR3: CASSRTGANEKLFF. CDR3 bases: TGTGCCAGCAGCCGGACAGGGGCTAATGAAAAACTGTTTTTT.

The chain recombines TRBV9 with TRBJ2-2, with D perhaps matching TRBD1 (5 bases). The CDR3 totals 14 residues. The V gene's germline CDR1 is SGDLS and CDR2 YYNGEE. Between the trimmed V and J ends, which lost 4 bases and 6 bases, there was a span of 13 bases. The CDR3 here is CASSPRTNSGELFF. The CDR3, as DNA: TGTGCCAGCAGCCCCCGGACAAACTCCGGGGAGCTGTTTTTT. Using reference TRBV9 and TRBJ2-2 for the parts outside the CDR3, the full variable domain is DSGVTQTPKHLITATGQRVTLRCSPRSGDLSVYWYQQSLDQGLQFLIQYYNGEERAKGNILERFSAQQFPDLHSELNLSSLELGDSALYFCASSPRTNSGELFFGEGSRLTVL.

V usage is TRBV9 and J usage is TRBJ1-4; TRBD1 agrees at 7 bases. In germline, CDR1 is SGDLS, CDR2 YYNGEE. V lost 3 bases and J lost 10; bases outside the gene matches: 9. This CDR3 contains 14 residues. CDR3 DNA sequence: TGTGCCAGCAGCGAGGGGGCCAATAGGGGAAAACTGTTTTTT. Translated, it gives CASSEGANRGKLFF.

The V gene is TRBV4-3, the J gene TRBJ2-5; 10 bases fit TRBD2. Germline V gene data show CDR1 as LGHNA and CDR2 as YSLEER. CDR3 length: 16 amino acids. J was trimmed by 5 bases and V by 4 bases; bases with no gene match: 10. CDR3 in amino acids: CASSLRGAGGLETQYF. The CDR3 DNA follows: TGCGCCAGCAGCCTACGGGGAGCGGGGGGGCTCGAGACCCAGTACTTC.

This clone was detected only once. The CDR3 spells CASTKGLRGAGETQYF. The CDR3 region has the DNA TGTGCCAGCACGAAAGGCCTGCGGGGGGCTGGGGAGACCCAGTACTTC. This sequence joins TRBV2 and TRBJ2-5, with 8 bases identical to TRBD2. The CDR3 is made up of 16 amino acids. The J segment lost 5 bases and the V segment lost 7 bases, leaving 15 bases of the junction unmatched. Germline V gene lookup returns CDR1 SNHLY and CDR2 FYNNEI.

This rearrangement joins TRBV30 to TRBJ2-7, with 9 bases lining up with TRBD1. The CDR3 runs 14 residues. Trimming removed 3 bases from V and 2 bases from J; junction bases left unmatched: 5. Germline values: CDR1 GTSNPN, CDR2 SVGIG (reference sequence). DNA for the CDR3: TGTGCCTGGAGATCCGGGACAGGGACCTACGAGCAGTACTTC. Its protein is CAWRSGTGTYEQYF.

The V gene is TRBV19, the J gene TRBJ2-3; 7 positions match TRBD1. With V trimmed by 2 bases and J by 4 bases, 12 bases remained unmatched. Looked up from germline, CDR1 is LNHDA and CDR2 is SQIVND (reference sequence). The length of the CDR3 is 17 residues. CDR3 protein: CASSIKGGAGLSDTQYF. As DNA, the CDR3 is TGTGCCAGTAGTATAAAAGGGGGCGCGGGTCTCTCAGATACGCAGTATTTT.

The genes are TRBV7-2 and TRBJ2-3; TRBD1 might be the D (6 bases). V was cut by 0 bases and J by 5 bases, with 9 bases left in between. Germline V gene sequence: CDR1 SGHTA, CDR2 FQGNSA. This CDR3 contains 14 residues. The CDR3 protein is CASSLAGARDTQYF. The CDR3 DNA is TGTGCCAGCAGCTTAGCGGGGGCAAGAGATACGCAGTATTTT.

In nucleotides, the CDR3 is TGTGCCTGGGGACCCAAGGCGGGGGATACGCAGTATTTT. Protein product: CAWGPKAGDTQYF. The chain employs TRBV30 and TRBJ2-3; D may be TRBD2 (6 bases). V gave up 5 bases and J gave up 6 bases, with 15 bases separating them. Germline CDR1 and CDR2: GTSNPN and SVGIG (reference sequence). The CDR3 is 13 residues long.

The V call is TRBV7-2, the J call TRBJ2-4; 14 bases are shared with TRBD2. The V gene's germline CDR1 is SGHTA and CDR2 FQGNSA. The CDR3 sequence is 16 residues long. With 4 bases clipped from V and 1 base from J, the junction kept 0 bases outside the gene matches. The CDR3 here is CASSWTSGGAKNIQYF. CDR3 in DNA: TGTGCCAGCAGCTGGACTAGCGGGGGGGCCAAAAACATTCAGTACTTC.

The V and J genes are TRBV6-6 and TRBJ2-1; TRBD2 agrees at 7 bases. The length of the CDR3 is 14 residues. With V trimmed by 4 bases and J by 2 bases, 2 bases remained unmatched. Germline V gene sequence: CDR1 MNHNY, CDR2 SVGAGI (reference sequence). CDR3 protein: CASSFSGAYNEQFF. The CDR3 DNA sequence: TGTGCCAGCAGTTTCAGCGGGGCCTACAATGAGCAGTTCTTC.

This clone showed up just once. This chain connects TRBV9 to TRBJ1-1, with D uncertain. This CDR3 has 14 residues. Trimming stripped 2 bases from V and 2 bases from J, with 10 bases between. CDR1 and CDR2 (germline): SGDLS, YYNGEE. CDR3 DNA: TGTGCCAGCAGCGTTGCCCGGGGAAACACTGAAGCTTTCTTT. Residues: CASSVARGNTEAFF.

The chain uses TRBV18 and TRBJ2-1; 8 bases align to TRBD2. After removal of 3 bases from V and 9 bases from J, the junction contained 7 bases not matched to a gene. Germline CDR1 KGHSH, CDR2 LQKENI. This CDR3 contains 14 residues. The CDR3 loop is CASSPGTSSSEQFF. The CDR3 DNA sequence: TGTGCCAGCTCACCTGGGACTAGTAGCAGTGAGCAGTTCTTC. Full variable domain (remainder filled in from reference TRBV18 and TRBJ2-1): NAGVMQNPRHLVRRRGQEARLRCSPMKGHSHVYWYRQLPEEGLKFMVYLQKENIIDESGMPKERFSAEFPKEGPSILRIQQVVRGDSAAYFCASSPGTSSSEQFFGPGTRLTVL.

This chain uses TRBV18 with TRBJ2-5; 7 bases agree with TRBD2. Germline loops: CDR1 KGHSH, CDR2 LQKENI. This CDR3 contains 14 residues. J gave up 5 bases and V 4 bases, and 7 bases lay outside the gene matches. CDR3 DNA sequence: TGTGCCAGCTCACGATCGACTAGCACGGAGACCCAGTACTTC. As protein: CASSRSTSTETQYF.

V is TRBV7-2 and J is TRBJ1-2; D might be TRBD1 (5 bases). This CDR3 has 16 residues. V was trimmed by 3 bases and J by 4 bases, leaving 18 bases between them. Germline CDR1 is SGHTA and CDR2 is FQGNSA. The CDR3 protein is CASSFGPGGKVYGYTF. CDR3 coding DNA: TGTGCCAGCAGCTTTGGTCCGGGGGGAAAGGTCTATGGCTACACCTTC.

V and J are TRBV7-8 and TRBJ2-5, with TRBD2 matching 9 bases. Losses at the gene ends were 4 bases for V and 3 bases for J; bases not matched to a gene: 6. Germline-derived CDR1 and CDR2 are SGHVS and FQNEAQ. CDR3 length equals 15 residues. DNA for the CDR3: TGTGCCAGCAGCTCATGGACTAGCGTAGAAGAGACCCAGTACTTC. It specifies CASSSWTSVEETQYF.

This chain links TRBV13 with TRBJ2-3; 7 bases are a match to TRBD1. This CDR3 has 17 amino acids. V lost 0 bases and J lost 2; bases outside the gene matches: 8. Germline V CDR1 and CDR2: PRHDT, FYEKMQ (reference sequence). The chain's CDR3 is CASSLGLPGTVTDTQYF. CDR3 nucleotides: TGTGCCAGCAGCTTAGGTCTTCCAGGGACAGTCACAGATACGCAGTATTTT.

The chain is built from TRBV2 and TRBJ2-2, with D possibly matching TRBD2 (5 bases). The V gene's germline CDR1 is SNHLY and CDR2 FYNNEI. The CDR3 loop spans 14 amino acids. Between the trimmed V and J ends, which lost 7 bases and 5 bases, there was a span of 14 bases. The CDR3 region has the DNA TGTGCCAGCATGACGGGATATGTTACCGGGGAGCTGTTTTTT. It codes for CASMTGYVTGELFF.